The rows below give T cell receptor beta chains drawn from one sample of a study of T cell changes during pregnancy in multiple sclerosis. The method was immunoSEQ multiplex PCR; TCRdb's version includes in-frame clones alone and lacks a portion of them. This table holds just under 45,000 clones, roughly 96% found once. Sequenced material: peripheral blood, taken in the second trimester of pregnancy. These receptors were obtained from a female donor with multiple sclerosis, enrolled in a pregnancy study. The CDR3 runs from the conserved cysteine through the conserved F or W. Each record gives: CDR3 DNA, CDR3 protein, CDR3 length, D gene, J gene, clone size, V gene. A D gene is named only where the DNA matches it firmly. Only some rows state a clone size, as once, few, many or a class for expanded clones.

TGTGCCAGTAGTGTGACGAGGGATAGCAATCAGCCCCAGCATTTT | CASSVTRDSNQPQHF | 15 | - | TRBJ1-5 | - | TRBV19
TGTGCTAGTGGTTTGGCTAGCGGGTACGGAAAGACCCAGTACTTC | CASGLASGYGKTQYF | 15 | TRBD2 | TRBJ2-5 | - | TRBV12-5
TGTGCCAGCAGCTTCATCGTCGACAGTCCTAACTATGGCTACACCTTC | CASSFIVDSPNYGYTF | 16 | - | TRBJ1-2 | - | TRBV9
TGTGCCAGCAGCTTGCGGGATTTACAAGAGACCCAGTACTTC | CASSLRDLQETQYF | 14 | - | TRBJ2-5 | - | TRBV5-8
TGTGCCACCAGCAGCCCCGGGACAGGGGGGTTCTCTGGGGCCAACGTCCTGACTTTC | CATSSPGTGGFSGANVLTF | 19 | TRBD1 | TRBJ2-6 | - | TRBV15
TGTGCCAGTAGTATAGATCTATGGGGGCTCGGCACTGAAGCTTTCTTT | CASSIDLWGLGTEAFF | 16 | - | TRBJ1-1 | few | TRBV19
TGTGCCAGCAGCCCGTACGGAGGGGCCGGCACTGAAGCTTTCTTT | CASSPYGGAGTEAFF | 15 | - | TRBJ1-1 | - | TRBV9
TGCAGCGTTGTTGACAGGGGGAATGAGCAGTTCTTC | CSVVDRGNEQFF | 12 | TRBD1 | TRBJ2-1 | once | TRBV29-1
TGTGCCAGCAGCGTAGTGGGACAGAGCACAGATACGCAGTATTTT | CASSVVGQSTDTQYF | 15 | TRBD1 | TRBJ2-3 | once | TRBV9
TGTGCCAGCAGCCTAGAAGTCGGGTTGTACTTC | CASSLEVGLYF | 11 | - | TRBJ2-5 | - | TRBV7-2
TGTGCCAGCAGCTACGACAGGGGATACGAGCAGTACTTC | CASSYDRGYEQYF | 13 | TRBD1 | TRBJ2-7 | - | TRBV7-3
TGCGCCAGCAATGGAGGGCTAGCGGCTAGCACAGATACGCAGTATTTT | CASNGGLAASTDTQYF | 16 | TRBD2 | TRBJ2-3 | - | TRBV10-1
TGTGCCAGCAGCGCCGGGACAGGGGGCTTCGGTGGGGCCAACGTCCTGACTTTC | CASSAGTGGFGGANVLTF | 18 | TRBD1 | TRBJ2-6 | once | TRBV9
TGTGCCAGCAGCCAAGAGCGGGGGGGGGCCGAGGCGACCAAAAACATTCAGTACTTC | CASSQERGGAEATKNIQYF | 19 | TRBD2 | TRBJ2-4 | - | TRBV4-2
TGCGCCAGCAGCTCCTCGACAGGGGGCTACGAGCAGTACTTC | CASSSSTGGYEQYF | 14 | TRBD1 | TRBJ2-7 | - | TRBV5-1
TGTGCCAGCAGGAAGACCGGGACAGGGTTAGAGACCCAGTACTTC | CASRKTGTGLETQYF | 15 | TRBD1 | TRBJ2-5 | once | TRBV2
TGCGCCAGCAGCTCGGGACTAGCGGGAGGGGAGCAGTTCTTC | CASSSGLAGGEQFF | 14 | TRBD2 | TRBJ2-1 | - | TRBV5-1
TGTGCCAGAATCAGGGGGAAATCGATAGACAGTAAAGCTTTCTTT | CARIRGKSIDSKAFF | 15 | TRBD1 | TRBJ1-1 | - | TRBV19
TGTGCCAGCAGTTTGGGACAGTATCCGAATGAAAAACTGTTTTTT | CASSLGQYPNEKLFF | 15 | TRBD1 | TRBJ1-4 | - | TRBV27
TGTGCCATCAGCCCAAAGACAGGGAGTACTGAAGCTTTCTTT | CAISPKTGSTEAFF | 14 | TRBD1 | TRBJ1-1 | - | TRBV10-3
TGTGCCAGCAGCTCCTACCGGCAGGCCGCGAGCTCCTACGAGCAGTACTTC | CASSSYRQAASSYEQYF | 17 | - | TRBJ2-7 | - | TRBV11-2
TGTGCCAGCAGTTTAAGGGTCCCGGCCAGGGTGAATGGCTACACCTTC | CASSLRVPARVNGYTF | 16 | - | TRBJ1-2 | - | TRBV28
TGCGCCAGCAGCTTGGGTGGAGGGTCCGAGCAGTACTTC | CASSLGGGSEQYF | 13 | - | TRBJ2-7 | - | TRBV5-1
TGTGCCAGCAGCCTAACCCAGGGGGTCGGAGGCTACACCTTC | CASSLTQGVGGYTF | 14 | TRBD1 | TRBJ1-2 | - | TRBV7-9
TGTGCCAGCAGTCCTGGGCCCTCTCCCGAGCAGTACTTC | CASSPGPSPEQYF | 13 | - | TRBJ2-7 | - | TRBV28
TGTGCCAGCAGTTTATTGCGGGAGGCGGGTGAGCAGTTCTTC | CASSLLREAGEQFF | 14 | TRBD2 | TRBJ2-1 | - | TRBV28
TGTGCCAGCAGTTACCCAGAAGGGGGACTGTTTTTT | CASSYPEGGLFF | 12 | - | TRBJ1-4 | - | TRBV6-7
TGTGCCAGCAGCTTGACGAGACAACGTAATGAAAAACTGTTTTTT | CASSLTRQRNEKLFF | 15 | - | TRBJ1-4 | - | TRBV7-8
TGTGCCAGCAGCCGTTCGGGACTAGCGGGAAGTAGCAATGAGCAGTTCTTC | CASSRSGLAGSSNEQFF | 17 | TRBD2 | TRBJ2-1 | - | TRBV7-9
TGTGCCAGCAGCCCTAATTCCGGGACTAGCGGGGGGGCCGATGAGCAGTTCTTC | CASSPNSGTSGGADEQFF | 18 | TRBD2 | TRBJ2-1 | - | TRBV7-6
- | CASRLVGGGSIYNEQFF | 17 | - | TRBJ2-1 | - | TRBV12-2
TGTGCCAGCAGAGCGGGACAGGGAATCATGAACACTGAAGCTTTCTTT | CASRAGQGIMNTEAFF | 16 | TRBD1 | TRBJ1-1 | - | TRBV6-6
TGTGCCTGGAGTCCTCCGACAGGGGGATACTACGAGCAGTACTTC | CAWSPPTGGYYEQYF | 15 | TRBD1 | TRBJ2-7 | once | TRBV30
TGTGCCAGCAGCTTAGATTGTATGGCCCCCGTCTCCTACGAGCAGTACTTC | CASSLDCMAPVSYEQYF | 17 | - | TRBJ2-7 | - | TRBV11-3
TGCGCCAGCAGCTTGGGTAGGACAGGGGTGAACACTGAAGCTTTCTTT | CASSLGRTGVNTEAFF | 16 | TRBD1 | TRBJ1-1 | - | TRBV5-1
TGTGCCAGCAAGCGACTAGCGGGACCGGTCCTACACGAGCAGTACTTC | CASKRLAGPVLHEQYF | 16 | TRBD2 | TRBJ2-7 | - | TRBV27
TGTGCCAGCAGCCCCGGGACAGATAGCAATCAGCCCCAGCATTTT | CASSPGTDSNQPQHF | 15 | TRBD1 | TRBJ1-5 | - | TRBV5-8
TGTGCCAGCAGCTCGGACAGAACCGAAAAACTGTTTTTT | CASSSDRTEKLFF | 13 | - | TRBJ1-4 | - | TRBV7-9
TGTGCCAGAGGGGTGGGACAGGGCGTCTATGGCTACACCTTC | CARGVGQGVYGYTF | 14 | TRBD1 | TRBJ1-2 | - | TRBV2
TGTGCCAGCAGCGTAGCTCCGGGACATCATAATTCACCCCTCCACTTT | CASSVAPGHHNSPLHF | 16 | - | TRBJ1-6 | - | TRBV9
TGTGCCAGCACCCAGGGGCAGACGAACTATGGCTACACCTTC | CASTQGQTNYGYTF | 14 | - | TRBJ1-2 | - | TRBV9